This T cell receptor (beta chain) was documented in a study of regulatory T cells in long-lasting Graves disease (dated by TCRdb to the early 2020s). Describing the broader study: Newly diagnosed Graves' disease patients had taken antithyroid drugs for less than 3 months. This study used TCR sequencing and RNA sequencing of peripheral blood to compare persistent Graves' disease patients against newly diagnosed Graves' disease patients. TCR sequencing covered 13 persistent and around 20 newly diagnosed Graves' disease patients, about 35 samples in total. The study was registered as a clinical trial and conducted in China. The research as a whole found: The authors noted that the small sample size was a limitation that may lower accuracy. Persistent patients shared more public clonotypes among themselves (2,741) than newly diagnosed patients did (about 1,000). Lower TCR Shannon entropy and fewer highly expanded clones were observed in persistent Graves' disease patients than in newly diagnosed patients, which suggested clonal expansion. Sequencing and analysis were restricted to the TCR beta chain. Only peripheral blood was studied, because thyroid tissue, the primary lesion, was inaccessible. Preferential use of TRBV28, TRBJ1-2 and TRBJ2-5 was observed in persistent disease, whereas TRBV20-1 and TRBJ2-1 were favored in newly diagnosed disease.

CDR1 and CDR2, looked up from the germline V gene, are MGHRA and YSYEKL. Cut back by 3 bases and 5 bases, the V and J ends lie 6 bases apart. The CDR3 runs 12 amino acids, cysteine and phenylalanine included. Only the CDR3 DNA is retained, 36 bases long and in frame from the first base. In light of the paper, this sample's time point label describes: newly diagnosed GD, antithyroid drugs for less than 3 months. RNA was extracted from PBMCs in TRIzol for both TCR sequencing and RNA sequencing. The diagnosis of Graves' disease was made according to American Thyroid Association guidelines. Patients for the study were recruited at an endocrinology department in Xi'an, China. Each patient gave about 8.1 milliliters of peripheral blood, collected in an EDTA anticoagulant tube. PBMCs were isolated by Ficoll Paque Plus density gradient separation without further T cell sorting. An Agilent 2100 Bioanalyzer and agarose gel were used to check RNA quality, and a NanoDrop 2000 was used to measure RNA concentration.

Libraries were made using multiplex PCR. TCRdb names Illumina HiSeq 4000 as the instrument used. CDR3 regions were amplified by Arm-PCR with iRepertoire HTBI primers to construct TCR beta libraries. Before sequencing, the PCR products went through gel purification. Processing in the source paper ran as follows. Gene usage analysis of CDR3 amino acid clonotypes used the 62 TRBV and 11 to 15 TRBJ segments found across samples. COPE and FqMerger were used to merge the filtered high-quality paired reads into contigs. BLAST was used to align contigs to IMGT TRBV, TRBD and TRBJ reference genes, with CDR3 defined following IMGT. Any clonotype with a frequency above 0.1% was counted as a highly expanded clone. Repertoire diversity was measured by Shannon entropy, and V-J evenness by the Gini coefficient. A clonotype was considered public if more than one individual shared it. TCRdb itself trimmed the public reads at Q25 with fastp, ran MiXCR and retained productive beta chains. Each CDR3 protein gets just one entry, which takes the most common genes and DNA from the rows behind it. TCRdb, rather than the study authors, made the V and J calls. This sample holds roughly 380,000 distinct CDR3 sequences; roughly a sixth were observed only once. Approximately 22% of the sample goes to the ten largest clones.

Many counts were recorded for this clonotype. Its antigen has not been determined. The input lacks base qualities; no much larger clone sits a single base away. The sequence came from a female donor with Graves disease. The receptor chain draws on TRBV4-1 and TRBJ2-3; no D segment can be confidently identified. The sequenced sample was peripheral blood mononuclear cells (PBMCs), obtained at new diagnosis, from a patient treated with antithyroid drugs. The CDR3 is CASSHPEDTQYF. The DNA is as follows: TGCGCCAGCAGCCATCCCGAAGATACGCAGTATTTT.